The 13 T cell receptor beta chains listed next were all sequenced from one sample in a study of T cell responses to AZD1222 COVID-19 vaccine. Only in-frame clones appear in the TCRdb table, and some are missing; sequencing was by immunoSEQ multiplex PCR. The table includes roughly 200,000 clones, around 94% detected once. This specimen consisted of peripheral blood, obtained on day 0 of AZD1222 vaccination. The receptors were gathered from an adult in good health.

This clone is a singleton in its sample. V and J are TRBV2 and TRBJ1-2, with a tentative D call TRBD1 (5 bases). Per the germline V gene, CDR1 is SNHLY and CDR2 is FYNNEI. The CDR3 spans 13 residues. V lost 11 bases and J lost 6, with 19 bases in between. The CDR3 DNA sequence: TGTGCCGGGTCAAGACAGCGAGATAATGGCTACACCTTC. It is translated as CAGSRQRDNGYTF.

The gene calls are TRBV9 and TRBJ2-5, with 9 bases matching TRBD2. Germline assignment: CDR1 SGDLS and CDR2 YYNGEE. Trimming at V came to 3 bases and at J to 5 bases, leaving 8 bases not matched to a gene. This CDR3 is 15 amino acids long. CDR3 coding DNA: TGTGCCAGCAGCGACCTGCGGGGGGGCGGGGAGACCCAGTACTTC. Its translation is CASSDLRGGGETQYF.

The chain employs TRBV12-5 and TRBJ2-1, with TRBD1 matching 8 bases. Germline values: CDR1 LGHNT, CDR2 FRNRAP. The CDR3 covers 16 residues. V shed 4 bases, J shed 8 bases, and the junction held 13 bases outside the gene matches. CDR3 coding DNA: TGTGCTAGTGGTTGGCAGGGGGCGTCTGGTGTCTATGAGCAGTTCTTC. This gives the protein CASGWQGASGVYEQFF.

The V and J genes are TRBV4-2 and TRBJ1-6; tentatively, D is TRBD1 (5 bases). The CDR3 extends over 15 amino acids. V was trimmed by 0 bases and J by 8 bases, leaving 11 bases between them. Germline V CDR1 and CDR2: LGHNA, YNFKEQ. In DNA form, the CDR3 reads TGTGCCAGCAGCCAAGAATCGGGGACCTATTCACCCCTCCACTTT. Its protein is CASSQESGTYSPLHF.

The CDR3 here is CASSLSLAGAYNEQFF. CDR3 nucleotides: TGCGCCAGCAGCTTGTCACTAGCGGGGGCATACAATGAGCAGTTCTTC. The rearrangement links TRBV5-1 to TRBJ2-1; 11 nucleotides line up with TRBD2. This CDR3 is 16 amino acids long. Per the germline V gene, CDR1 is SGHRS and CDR2 is YFSETQ. Trimming at V came to 1 base and at J to 4 bases, leaving 4 bases not matched to a gene.

V and J are TRBV13 and TRBJ2-7, with D unresolved. This CDR3 has 12 amino acids. V was clipped by 0 bases and J by 0 bases, with 0 bases between them. Germline V gives CDR1 PRHDT, CDR2 FYEKMQ (reference sequence). The CDR3 reads CASSLGSYEQYF. The CDR3 DNA reads as TGTGCCAGCAGCTTAGGCTCCTACGAGCAGTACTTC.

The chain combines TRBV11-1 with TRBJ2-1; D is unclear. Germline V gene sequence: CDR1 SGHAT, CDR2 FQDESV (reference sequence). V was shortened by 2 bases and J by 6 bases, with 11 bases between the two germline ends. The CDR3 sequence is 14 residues long. The CDR3 loop reads CASSLSKLANEQFF. The CDR3 DNA reads as TGTGCCAGCAGCTTATCGAAGTTAGCCAATGAGCAGTTCTTC.

This chain uses TRBV6-6 with TRBJ2-3; 10 bases agree with TRBD1. The CDR3 totals 15 residues. V dropped 2 bases and J dropped 4; count of bases not matched to a gene: 3. Germline V gene sequence: CDR1 MNHNY, CDR2 SVGAGI (reference sequence). Here the CDR3 reads CASSYRDRGPDTQYF. The CDR3 DNA reads as TGTGCCAGCAGTTACCGGGACAGGGGCCCAGATACGCAGTATTTT.

Only one count was recorded for this clone. This chain uses TRBV15 with TRBJ1-2; D gene uncertain. The germline V and J ends were trimmed by 0 bases and 5 bases, with 19 bases remaining between them. CDR1 is LNHNV and CDR2 is YYDKDF in the germline V gene (reference sequence). The CDR3 extends over 17 amino acids. This CDR3 is CATSRDFGNLPSYGYTF. The DNA for the CDR3 is TGTGCCACCAGCAGAGATTTCGGAAACCTTCCTTCTTATGGCTACACCTTC. Full variable domain (missing parts from reference TRBV15 and TRBJ1-2): DAMVIQNPRYQVTQFGKPVTLSCSQTLNHNVMYWYQQKSSQAPKLLFHYYDKDFNNEADTPDNFQSRRPNTSFCFLDIRSPGLGDTAMYLCATSRDFGNLPSYGYTFGSGTRLTVV.

The genes are TRBV27 and TRBJ2-5; TRBD2 matches 13 bases. Germline CDR1 reads MNHEY; CDR2 reads SMNVEV (reference sequence). The CDR3 totals 14 residues. Trimming at V came to 10 bases and at J to 7 bases, leaving 9 bases not matched to a gene. The CDR3 coding sequence is TGTGCCACGGGACTAGCGGGGCCTGACGGGACCCAGTACTTC. Residues: CATGLAGPDGTQYF.

A remark on this clone: This same CDR3 is encoded by further DNA sequences in the sample. The chain carries TRBV7-3 and TRBJ2-3; D is perhaps TRBD1 (5 bases). The V gene's germline CDR1 is SGHTA and CDR2 FQGTGA. V lost 4 bases and J 3 bases, leaving 8 bases between the germline ends. There are 13 residues in the CDR3. The CDR3 DNA reads as TGTGCCAGCAGCTCCCAGGGAACAGATACGCAGTATTTT. Its translation is CASSSQGTDTQYF.

The V call is TRBV6-1, the J call TRBJ2-7; 9 positions match TRBD1. Trimming removed 2 bases from V and 2 bases from J; junction bases left unmatched: 10. The CDR3 totals 17 residues. Looked up from germline, CDR1 is MNHNS and CDR2 is SASEGT. The CDR3, as DNA: TGTGCCAGCAGTGAAAGAACCGGGACAGGGATTACCTACGAGCAGTACTTC. It encodes CASSERTGTGITYEQYF.

The V call is TRBV6-5, the J call TRBJ1-3, with D unresolved. Germline values: CDR1 MNHEY, CDR2 SVGAGI. This CDR3 is 15 amino acids long. V was shortened by 2 bases and J by 0 bases, with 8 bases between the two germline ends. The CDR3, as DNA: TGTGCCAGCAGTTACGGCGGGTCCTCTGGAAACACCATATATTTT. Its protein product is CASSYGGSSGNTIYF.